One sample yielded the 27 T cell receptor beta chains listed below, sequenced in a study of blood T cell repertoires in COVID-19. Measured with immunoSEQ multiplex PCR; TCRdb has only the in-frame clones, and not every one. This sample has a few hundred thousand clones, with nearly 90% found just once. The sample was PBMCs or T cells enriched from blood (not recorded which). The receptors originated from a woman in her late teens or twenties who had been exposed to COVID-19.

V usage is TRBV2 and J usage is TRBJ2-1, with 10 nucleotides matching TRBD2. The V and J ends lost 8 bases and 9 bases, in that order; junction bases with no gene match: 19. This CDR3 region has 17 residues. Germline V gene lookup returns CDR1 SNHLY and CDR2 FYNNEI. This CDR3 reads CASLGVEGTSAYPEQFF. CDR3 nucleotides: TGTGCCAGCCTAGGTGTGGAGGGGACTAGCGCTTACCCTGAGCAGTTCTTC.

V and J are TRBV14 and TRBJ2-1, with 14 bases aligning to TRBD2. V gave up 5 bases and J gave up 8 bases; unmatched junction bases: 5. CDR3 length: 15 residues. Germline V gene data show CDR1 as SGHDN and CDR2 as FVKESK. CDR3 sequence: CASSWTSGGFYEQFF. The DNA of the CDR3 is TGTGCCAGCAGCTGGACTAGCGGGGGGTTCTATGAGCAGTTCTTC.

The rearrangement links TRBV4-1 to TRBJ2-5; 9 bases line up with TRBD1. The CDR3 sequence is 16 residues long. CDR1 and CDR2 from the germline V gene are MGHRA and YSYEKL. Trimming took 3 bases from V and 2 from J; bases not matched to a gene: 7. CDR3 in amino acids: CASSHTGGGWQETQYF. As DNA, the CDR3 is TGCGCCAGCAGCCACACAGGGGGCGGGTGGCAAGAGACCCAGTACTTC.

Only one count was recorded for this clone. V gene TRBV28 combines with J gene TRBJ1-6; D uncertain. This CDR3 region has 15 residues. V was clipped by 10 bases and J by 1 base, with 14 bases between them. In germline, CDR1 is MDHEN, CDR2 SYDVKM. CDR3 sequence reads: CAIRPDTSYNSPLHF. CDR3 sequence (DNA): TGTGCCATTCGCCCAGACACTTCCTATAATTCACCCCTCCACTTT.

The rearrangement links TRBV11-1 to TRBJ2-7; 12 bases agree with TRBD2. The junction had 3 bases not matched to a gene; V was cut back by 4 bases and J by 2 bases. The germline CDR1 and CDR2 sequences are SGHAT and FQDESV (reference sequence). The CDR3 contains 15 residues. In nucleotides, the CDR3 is TGTGCCAGCAGCTGGTCTAGCGGGGGGGCCTACGAGCAGTACTTC. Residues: CASSWSSGGAYEQYF. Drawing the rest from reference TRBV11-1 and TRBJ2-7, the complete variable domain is EAEVAQSPRYKITEKSQAVAFWCDPISGHATLYWYRQILGQGPELLVQFQDESVVDDSQLPKDRFSAERLKGVDSTLKIQPAELGDSAMYLCASSWSSGGAYEQYFGPGTRLTVT.

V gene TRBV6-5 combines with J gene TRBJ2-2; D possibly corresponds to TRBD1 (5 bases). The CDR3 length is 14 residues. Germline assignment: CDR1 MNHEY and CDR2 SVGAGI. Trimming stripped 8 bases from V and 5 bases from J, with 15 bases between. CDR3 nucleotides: TGTGCCAGCCAACCCAGGGTTGGAACCGGGGAGCTGTTTTTT. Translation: CASQPRVGTGELFF.

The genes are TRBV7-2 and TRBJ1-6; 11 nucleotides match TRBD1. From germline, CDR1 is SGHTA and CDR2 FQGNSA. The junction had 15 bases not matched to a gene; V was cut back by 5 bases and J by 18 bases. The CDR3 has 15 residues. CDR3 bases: TGTGCCAGCAGCCACGGGACAGGGGGGGACCCCATATACCACTTT. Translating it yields CASSHGTGGDPIYHF.

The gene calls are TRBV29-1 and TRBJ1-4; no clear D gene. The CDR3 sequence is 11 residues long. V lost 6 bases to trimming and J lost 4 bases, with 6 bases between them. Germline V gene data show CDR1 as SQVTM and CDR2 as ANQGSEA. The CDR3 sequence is CSVNYNEKLFF. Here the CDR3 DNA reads TGCAGCGTAAACTATAATGAAAAACTGTTTTTT. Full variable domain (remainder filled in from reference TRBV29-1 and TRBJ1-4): SAVISQKPSRDICQRGTSLTIQCQVDSQVTMMFWYRQQPGQSLTLIATANQGSEATYESGFVIDKFPISRPNLTFSTLTVSNMSPEDSSIYLCSVNYNEKLFFGSGTQLSVL.

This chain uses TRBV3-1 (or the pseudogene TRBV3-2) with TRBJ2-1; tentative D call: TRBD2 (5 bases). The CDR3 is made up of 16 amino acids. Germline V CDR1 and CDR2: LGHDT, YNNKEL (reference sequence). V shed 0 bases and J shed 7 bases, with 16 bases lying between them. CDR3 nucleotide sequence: TGTGCCAGCAGCCAAGATAGCCTACCCTGGGAGAATGAGCAGTTCTTC. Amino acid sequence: CASSQDSLPWENEQFF.

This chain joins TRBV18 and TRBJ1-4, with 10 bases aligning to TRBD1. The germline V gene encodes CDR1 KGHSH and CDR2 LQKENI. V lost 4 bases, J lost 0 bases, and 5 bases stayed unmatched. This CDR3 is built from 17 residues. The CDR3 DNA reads TGTGCCAGCTCACTCCGGGACAGGGGTGCAACTAATGAAAAACTGTTTTTT. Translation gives CASSLRDRGATNEKLFF.

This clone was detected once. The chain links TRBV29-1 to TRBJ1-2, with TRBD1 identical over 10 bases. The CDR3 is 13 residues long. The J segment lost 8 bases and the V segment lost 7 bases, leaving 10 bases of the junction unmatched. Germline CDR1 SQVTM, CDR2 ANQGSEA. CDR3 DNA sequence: TGCAGCGCCGTCCCGGGACAGGGGTACGGCTACACCTTC. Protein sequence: CSAVPGQGYGYTF. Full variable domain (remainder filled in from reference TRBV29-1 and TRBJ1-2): SAVISQKPSRDICQRGTSLTIQCQVDSQVTMMFWYRQQPGQSLTLIATANQGSEATYESGFVIDKFPISRPNLTFSTLTVSNMSPEDSSIYLCSAVPGQGYGYTFGSGTRLTVV.

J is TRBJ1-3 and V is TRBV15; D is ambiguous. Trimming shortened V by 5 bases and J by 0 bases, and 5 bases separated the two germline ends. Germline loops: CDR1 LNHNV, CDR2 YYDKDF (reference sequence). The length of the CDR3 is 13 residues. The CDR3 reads CATSEGSGNTIYF. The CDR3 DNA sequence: TGTGCCACCAGCGAGGGCTCTGGAAACACCATATATTTT.

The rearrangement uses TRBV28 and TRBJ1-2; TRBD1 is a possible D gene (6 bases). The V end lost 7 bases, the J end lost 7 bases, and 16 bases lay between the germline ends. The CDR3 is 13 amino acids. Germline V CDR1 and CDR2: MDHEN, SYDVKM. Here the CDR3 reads CASMAQGSSGYTF. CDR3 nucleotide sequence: TGTGCCAGCATGGCCCAGGGGTCTAGTGGCTACACCTTC.

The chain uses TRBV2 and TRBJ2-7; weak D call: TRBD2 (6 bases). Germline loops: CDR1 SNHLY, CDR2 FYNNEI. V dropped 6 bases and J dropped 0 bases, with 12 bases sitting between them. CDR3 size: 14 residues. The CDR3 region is CASRWDGSSYEQYF. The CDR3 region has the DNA TGTGCCAGCAGGTGGGACGGGAGCTCCTACGAGCAGTACTTC.

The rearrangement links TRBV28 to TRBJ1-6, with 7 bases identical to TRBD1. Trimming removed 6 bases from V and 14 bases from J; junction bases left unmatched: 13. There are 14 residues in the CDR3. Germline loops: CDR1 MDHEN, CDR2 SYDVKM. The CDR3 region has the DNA TGTGCCAGCAGCCCCCCGACAGGGTCTCTCTCCCTCCACTTT. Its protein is CASSPPTGSLSLHF.

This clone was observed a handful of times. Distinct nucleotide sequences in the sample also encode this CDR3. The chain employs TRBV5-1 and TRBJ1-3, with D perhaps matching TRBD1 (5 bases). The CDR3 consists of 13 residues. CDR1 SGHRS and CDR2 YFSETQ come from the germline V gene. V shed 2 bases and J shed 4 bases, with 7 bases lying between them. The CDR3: CASSLDSGNTIYF. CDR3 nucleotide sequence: TGCGCCAGCAGCTTAGACAGCGGAAACACCATATATTTT.

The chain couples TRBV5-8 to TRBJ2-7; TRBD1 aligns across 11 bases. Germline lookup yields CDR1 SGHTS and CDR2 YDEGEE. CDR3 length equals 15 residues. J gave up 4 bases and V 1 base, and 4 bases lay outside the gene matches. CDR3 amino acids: CASSLWTGGRYEQYF. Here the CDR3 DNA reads TGTGCCAGCAGCTTGTGGACAGGGGGCAGGTACGAGCAGTACTTC.

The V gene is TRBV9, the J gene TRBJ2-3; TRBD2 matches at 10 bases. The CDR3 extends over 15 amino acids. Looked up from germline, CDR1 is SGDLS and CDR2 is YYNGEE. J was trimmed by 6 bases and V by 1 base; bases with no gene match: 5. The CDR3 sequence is CASSVLAGAADTQYF. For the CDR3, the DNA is TGTGCCAGCAGCGTACTAGCGGGGGCGGCGGATACGCAGTATTTT.

This CDR3 is CAWSVGTGPYSNQPQHF. The CDR3 region has the DNA TGTGCCTGGAGTGTAGGGACAGGGCCATATAGCAATCAGCCCCAGCATTTT. This chain uses TRBV30 with TRBJ1-5; 9 nucleotides align to TRBD1. Looked up from germline, CDR1 is GTSNPN and CDR2 is SVGIG (reference sequence). This CDR3 region has 17 residues. The V and J ends lost 0 bases and 0 bases, in that order; junction bases with no gene match: 6. Filled out from reference TRBV30 and TRBJ1-5, the complete variable domain reads SQTIHQWPATLVQPVGSPLSLECTVEGTSNPNLYWYRQAAGRGLQLLFYSVGIGQISSEVPQNLSASRPQDRQFILSSKKLLLSDSGFYLCAWSVGTGPYSNQPQHFGDGTRLSIL.

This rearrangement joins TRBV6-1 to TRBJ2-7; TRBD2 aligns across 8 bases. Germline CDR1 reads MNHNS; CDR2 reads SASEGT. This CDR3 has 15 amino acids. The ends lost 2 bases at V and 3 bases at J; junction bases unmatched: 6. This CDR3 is CASSESGGGNYEQYF. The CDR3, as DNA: TGTGCCAGCAGTGAAAGCGGGGGTGGAAACTACGAGCAGTACTTC.

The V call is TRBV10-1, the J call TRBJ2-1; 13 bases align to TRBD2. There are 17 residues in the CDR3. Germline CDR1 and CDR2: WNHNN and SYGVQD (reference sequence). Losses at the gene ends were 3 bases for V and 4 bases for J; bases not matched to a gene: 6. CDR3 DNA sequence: TGCGCCAGCAGTGAAGGACTAGCGGGAGATGTATACAATGAGCAGTTCTTC. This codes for CASSEGLAGDVYNEQFF.

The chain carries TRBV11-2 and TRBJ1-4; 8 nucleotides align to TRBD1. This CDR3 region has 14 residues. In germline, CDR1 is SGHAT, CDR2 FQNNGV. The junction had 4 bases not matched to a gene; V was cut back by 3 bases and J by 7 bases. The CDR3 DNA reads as TGTGCCAGCAGCTTTGCAGGGGGCGGTGAAAAACTGTTTTTT. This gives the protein CASSFAGGGEKLFF.

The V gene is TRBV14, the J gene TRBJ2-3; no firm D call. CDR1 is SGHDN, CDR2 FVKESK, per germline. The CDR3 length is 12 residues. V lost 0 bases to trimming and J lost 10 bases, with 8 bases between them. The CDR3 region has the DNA TGTGCCAGCAGCCAAGAGAGGAATGCGCAGTATTTT. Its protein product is CASSQERNAQYF.

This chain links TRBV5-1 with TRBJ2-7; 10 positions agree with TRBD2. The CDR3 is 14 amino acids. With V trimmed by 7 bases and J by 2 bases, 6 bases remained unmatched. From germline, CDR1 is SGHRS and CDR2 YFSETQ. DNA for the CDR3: TGCGCCAGCCAGCGGGAGGGAAACGCCTACGAGCAGTACTTC. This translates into CASQREGNAYEQYF.

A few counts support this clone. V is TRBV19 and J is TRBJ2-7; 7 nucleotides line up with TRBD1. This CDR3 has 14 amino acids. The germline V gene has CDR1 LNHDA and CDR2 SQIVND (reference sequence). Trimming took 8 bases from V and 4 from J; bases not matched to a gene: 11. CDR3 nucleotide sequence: TGTGCCAGTGCGCCCTTGGACAGGAAATACGAGCAGTACTTC. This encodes CASAPLDRKYEQYF.

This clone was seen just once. The CDR3 nucleotides are TGTGCCAGCCGTGAGACTAGCGGGCGATTCATTCAGTACTTC. This gives the protein CASRETSGRFIQYF. This sequence joins TRBV28 and TRBJ2-4, with 10 positions matching TRBD2. There are 14 residues in the CDR3. Germline V lookup: CDR1 MDHEN, CDR2 SYDVKM. V shed 8 bases, J shed 9 bases, and the junction held 10 bases outside the gene matches. Filled out from reference TRBV28 and TRBJ2-4, the complete variable domain reads DVKVTQSSRYLVKRTGEKVFLECVQDMDHENMFWYRQDPGLGLRLIYFSYDVKMKEKGDIPEGYSVSREKKERFSLILESASTNQTSMYLCASRETSGRFIQYFGAGTRLSVL.

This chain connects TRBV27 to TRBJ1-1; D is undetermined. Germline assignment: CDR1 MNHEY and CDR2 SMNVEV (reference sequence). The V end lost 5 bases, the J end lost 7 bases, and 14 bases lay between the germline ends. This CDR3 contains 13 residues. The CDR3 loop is CASSPTPSGEAFF. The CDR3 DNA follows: TGTGCCAGCAGTCCAACCCCATCGGGTGAAGCTTTCTTT.